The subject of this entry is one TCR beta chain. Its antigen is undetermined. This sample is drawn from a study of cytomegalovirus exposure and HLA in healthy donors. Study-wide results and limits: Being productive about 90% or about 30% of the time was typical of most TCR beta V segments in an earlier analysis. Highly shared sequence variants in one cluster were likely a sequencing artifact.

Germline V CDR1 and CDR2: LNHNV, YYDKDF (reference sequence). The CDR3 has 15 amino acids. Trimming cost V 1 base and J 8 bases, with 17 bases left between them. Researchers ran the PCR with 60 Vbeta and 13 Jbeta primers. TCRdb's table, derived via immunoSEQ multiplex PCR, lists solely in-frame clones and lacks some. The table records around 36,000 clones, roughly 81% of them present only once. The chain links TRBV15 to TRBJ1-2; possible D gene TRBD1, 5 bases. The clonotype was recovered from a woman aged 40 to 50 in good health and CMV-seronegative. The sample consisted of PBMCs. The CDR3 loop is CATSRGSSGGSGYTF. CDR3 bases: TGTGCCACCAGCAGAGGTTCTTCGGGGGGAAGCGGCTACACCTTC.